This T cell receptor beta chain was obtained from a study of cytomegalovirus exposure and HLA in healthy donors. Trimming took 8 bases from V and 4 from J, leaving 14 bases between them. The CDR3 totals 14 residues. CDR1 and CDR2 from the germline V gene are SGHAT and FQDESV (reference sequence). This clone was seen a few times. Amplification used 60 Vbeta primers and 13 Jbeta primers. Repertoires were generated with immunoSEQ multiplex PCR, while TCRdb's copy carries only in-frame clones and drops some. The repertoire includes 150,000 to 200,000 clones, 60% to 85% of them detected once, and 2.5% to 4% sits in the top ten.

Sample: PBMCs. This TCR was recovered from a female donor in good health and CMV-seronegative. The chain uses TRBV11-1 and TRBJ2-2; D unclear. CDR3 in amino acids: CASQPGLTTGELFF. The CDR3 nucleotides are TGTGCCAGCCAGCCGGGTCTTACCACCGGGGAGCTGTTTTTT.